This T cell receptor (beta chain) was recorded in a study of HIV-infected patients and healthy controls. About 500 ng RNA was reverse transcribed with alpha and beta constant-region primers. Separate chain-specific third strand synthesis with multiplexing indices produced the alpha and beta libraries. A single primer pair per chain amplified all rearrangements, with per-molecule barcodes. TCRdb fed the 5' RACE reads into MiXCR, producing one record per CDR3 protein. The profile shows around 18,000 distinct CDR3 sequences, over 9% of them singletons. Whole blood was used without fractionation, so all unsorted peripheral T cells were included. Peripheral blood, roughly 2.3 ml, was drawn for RNA extraction. This clonotype is medium-sized (0.01 to 0.1%) in the sample. The CDR3 is 14 amino acids. Trimming removed 3 bases from V and 4 bases from J, with 9 bases in between.

The sequence was collected from an adult in good health. The gene calls are TRBV12-3 or TRBV12-4 and TRBJ2-2; D unresolved. The sequenced sample consisted of blood. The CDR3 sequence: CASSFHPVTGELFF. CDR3 in DNA: TGTGCCAGCAGTTTCCATCCGGTCACCGGGGAGCTGTTTTTT.